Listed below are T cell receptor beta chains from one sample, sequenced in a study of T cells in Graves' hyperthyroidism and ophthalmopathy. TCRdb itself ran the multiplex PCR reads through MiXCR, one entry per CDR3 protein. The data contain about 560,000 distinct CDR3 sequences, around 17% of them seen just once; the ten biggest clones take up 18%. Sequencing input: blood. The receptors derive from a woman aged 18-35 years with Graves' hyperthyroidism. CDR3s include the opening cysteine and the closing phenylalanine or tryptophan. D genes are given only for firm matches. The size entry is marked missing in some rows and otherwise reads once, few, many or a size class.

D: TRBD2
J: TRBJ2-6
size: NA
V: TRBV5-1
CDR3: CASSLTGGGRASGANVLTF
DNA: TGCGCCAGCAGCTTGACAGGAGGCGGGAGGGCGTCTGGGGCCAACGTCCTGACTTTC

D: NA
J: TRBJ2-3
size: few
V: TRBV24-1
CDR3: CATQDPTDTQYF
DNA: TGTGCCACCCAGGACCCCACAGATACGCAGTATTTT

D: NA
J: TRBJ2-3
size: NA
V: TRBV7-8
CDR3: CASTAPWGISTDTQYF
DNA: TGTGCCAGCACCGCGCCCTGGGGAATAAGCACAGATACGCAGTATTTT

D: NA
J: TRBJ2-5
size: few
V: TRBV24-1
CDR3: CATSVAGGGETQYF
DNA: TGTGCCACCAGTGTGGCAGGAGGGGGGGAGACCCAGTACTTC

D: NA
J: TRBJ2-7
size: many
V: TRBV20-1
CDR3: CSARDYRGNGDEQYF
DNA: TGCAGTGCTAGAGACTACAGAGGTAATGGGGACGAGCAGTACTTC

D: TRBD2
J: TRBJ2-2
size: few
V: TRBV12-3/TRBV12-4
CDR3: CASRLSGGVNTGELFF
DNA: TGTGCCAGCAGACTAAGCGGGGGAGTCAACACCGGGGAGCTGTTTTTT

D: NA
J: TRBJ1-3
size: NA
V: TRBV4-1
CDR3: CASSQSGPTGNTIYF
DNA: TGCGCCAGCAGTCAATCCGGACCAACAGGGAACACCATATATTTT

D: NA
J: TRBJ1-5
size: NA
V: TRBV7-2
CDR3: CASSLSRGQPQHF
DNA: TGTGCCAGCAGCTTAAGCAGGGGACAGCCCCAGCATTTT

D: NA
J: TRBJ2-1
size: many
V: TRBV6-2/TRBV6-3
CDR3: CASSWAGVSYNEQFF
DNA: TGTGCCAGCAGTTGGGCAGGGGTGTCCTACAATGAGCAGTTCTTC

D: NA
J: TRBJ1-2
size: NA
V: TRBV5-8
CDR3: CASSPTGMDYGYTF
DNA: TGTGCCAGCAGCCCGACCGGGATGGACTATGGCTACACCTTC

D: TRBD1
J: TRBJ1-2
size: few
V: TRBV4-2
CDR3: CASSQWTGGYGYTF
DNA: TGTGCCAGCAGCCAGTGGACAGGGGGCTATGGCTACACCTTC

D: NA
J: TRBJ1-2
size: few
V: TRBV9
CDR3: CASSAGGPQGYTF
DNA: TGTGCCAGCAGCGCCGGGGGACCCCAGGGCTACACCTTC

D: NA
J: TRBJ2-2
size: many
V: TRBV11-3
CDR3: CASSFSGATGELFF
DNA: TGTGCCAGCAGCTTCTCGGGGGCTACCGGGGAGCTGTTTTTT

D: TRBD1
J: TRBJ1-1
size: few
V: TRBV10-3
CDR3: CAISERVSGQGRNTEAFF
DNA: TGTGCCATCAGTGAAAGGGTGTCGGGACAGGGCCGGAACACTGAAGCTTTCTTT

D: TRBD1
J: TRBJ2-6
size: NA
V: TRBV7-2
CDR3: CASSIRGTGAGANVLTF
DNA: TGTGCCAGCAGCATACGAGGTACAGGGGCCGGGGCCAACGTCCTGACTTTC

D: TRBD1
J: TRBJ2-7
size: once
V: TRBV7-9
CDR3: CASSSSGTGWYEQYF
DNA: TGTGCCAGCAGCTCCTCCGGGACAGGGTGGTACGAGCAGTACTTC

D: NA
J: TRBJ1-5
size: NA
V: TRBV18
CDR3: CASSPLGSPLNQPQHF
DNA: TGTGCCAGCTCACCACTAGGAAGTCCACTGAATCAGCCCCAGCATTTT

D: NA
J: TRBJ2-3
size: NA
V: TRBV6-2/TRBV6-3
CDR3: CASSAVTTDTQYF
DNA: TGTGCCAGCAGTGCGGTCACTACAGATACGCAGTATTTT

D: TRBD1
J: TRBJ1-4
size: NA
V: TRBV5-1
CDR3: CASSPFPVSGQNNEKLFF
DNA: TGCGCCAGCAGCCCCTTTCCGGTTTCGGGACAGAATAATGAAAAACTGTTTTTT

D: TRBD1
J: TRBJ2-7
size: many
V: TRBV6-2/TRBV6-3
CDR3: CASSQTPGQGADEQYF
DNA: TGTGCCAGCAGCCAAACGCCGGGACAGGGGGCGGACGAGCAGTACTTC

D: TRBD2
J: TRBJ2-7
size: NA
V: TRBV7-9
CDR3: CASSSTSPEQYF
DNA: TGTGCCAGCAGCTCGACTAGCCCCGAGCAGTACTTC

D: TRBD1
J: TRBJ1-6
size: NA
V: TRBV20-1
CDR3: CSVNRGAGSPLHF
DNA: TGCAGTGTTAACAGGGGCGCGGGATCACCCCTCCACTTT

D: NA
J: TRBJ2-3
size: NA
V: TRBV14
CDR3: CASSQEQSHTQYF
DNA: TGTGCCAGCAGCCAAGAACAGTCTCATACGCAGTATTTT

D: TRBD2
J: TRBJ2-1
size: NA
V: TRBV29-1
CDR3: CSPYGGAGEQFF
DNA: TGCAGCCCCTACGGGGGGGCGGGTGAGCAGTTCTTC

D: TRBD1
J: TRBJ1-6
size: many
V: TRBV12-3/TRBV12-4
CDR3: CASSHDRAYGSLHF
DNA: TGTGCCAGCAGCCACGACAGGGCGTATGGGTCCCTCCACTTT

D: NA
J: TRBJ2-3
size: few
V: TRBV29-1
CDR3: CSVDLGSTDTQYF
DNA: TGCAGCGTTGACTTGGGGAGCACAGATACGCAGTATTTT

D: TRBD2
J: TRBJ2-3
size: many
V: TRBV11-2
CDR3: CASSSPGTTGTDTQYF
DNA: TGTGCCAGCAGCTCACCCGGGACTACCGGCACAGATACGCAGTATTTT

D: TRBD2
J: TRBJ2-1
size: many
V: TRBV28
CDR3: CASSLAGGRMGQQFF
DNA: TGTGCCAGCAGTCTAGCGGGAGGCAGAATGGGGCAGCAGTTCTTC

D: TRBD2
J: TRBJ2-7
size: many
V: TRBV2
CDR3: CASNRLAESSYEQYF
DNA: TGTGCCAGCAATCGACTAGCGGAGAGCTCCTACGAGCAGTACTTC

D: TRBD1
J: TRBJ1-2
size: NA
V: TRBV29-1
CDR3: CSVSAGTGGYYGYTF
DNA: TGCAGCGTCTCGGCCGGGACAGGGGGCTACTATGGCTACACCTTC

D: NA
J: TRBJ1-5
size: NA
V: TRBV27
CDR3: CASSPVSGQPQHF
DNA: TGTGCCAGCAGTCCTGTTTCGGGGCAGCCCCAGCATTTT

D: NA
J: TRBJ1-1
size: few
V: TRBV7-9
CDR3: CASSLVRWGAFF
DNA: TGTGCCAGCAGCTTAGTTAGGTGGGGAGCTTTCTTT

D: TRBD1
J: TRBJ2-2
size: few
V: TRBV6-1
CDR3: CASTGTGGTGELFF
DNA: TGTGCCAGCACTGGGACAGGGGGCACCGGGGAGCTGTTTTTT

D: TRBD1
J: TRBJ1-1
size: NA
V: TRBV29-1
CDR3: CSVAGGQGFAEAFF
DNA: TGCAGCGTTGCCGGGGGACAGGGCTTTGCTGAAGCTTTCTTT

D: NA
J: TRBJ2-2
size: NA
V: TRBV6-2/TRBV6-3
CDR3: CATNRRGNTGELFF
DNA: TGTGCCACTAACAGGAGGGGAAACACCGGGGAGCTGTTTTTT